This is a list of T cell receptor beta chains from one sample in a study of memory CD4+ T cells and cytomegalovirus serostatus. Profiled with immunoSEQ multiplex PCR; TCRdb holds only in-frame clones, not every one. The sample carries just under 65,000 clones, roughly three quarters recorded once. The sequenced material came from memory CD4+ T cells from blood. The receptors come from an adult in good health and CMV-seronegative. Both conserved end residues are part of each CDR3. Each record gives: clone size, J gene, V gene, D gene, CDR3 protein, CDR3 DNA. D genes are given only for firm matches. Some rows have no size entry. The others give once, few or many, or a class for an expanded clone.

. TRBJ2-2 TRBV27 TRBD1 CASSSRTGVIGELFF TGTGCCAGCAGTTCCAGGACAGGGGTTATCGGGGAGCTGTTTTTT
. TRBJ2-7 TRBV30 TRBD2 CAWSDQLAGGSYEQYF TGTGCCTGGAGTGATCAACTAGCGGGGGGCTCCTACGAGCAGTACTTC
. TRBJ2-1 TRBV29-1 . CSVDGGGSYNEQFF TGCAGCGTTGATGGGGGCGGGTCCTACAATGAGCAGTTCTTC
. TRBJ2-5 TRBV30 . CAWSVQQETQYF TGTGCCTGGAGTGTACAGCAAGAGACCCAGTACTTC
. TRBJ2-3 TRBV5-4 TRBD2 CASSSSPLAAGTDTQYF TGTGCCAGCAGCTCTTCCCCCCTAGCGGCAGGCACAGATACGCAGTATTTT
. TRBJ2-5 TRBV5-6 . CATSVGQGKTQYF TGTGCCACCAGTGTTGGGCAGGGGAAGACCCAGTACTTC
few TRBJ1-1 TRBV10-1 TRBD1 CASDRDRDVDTEAFF TGCGCCAGCGACAGGGACAGGGATGTGGACACTGAAGCTTTCTTT
. TRBJ1-1 TRBV5-1 . CASSRLFRDTEAFF TGCGCCAGCAGCCGCCTGTTCCGGGACACTGAAGCTTTCTTT
. TRBJ2-1 TRBV4-1 . CASSQEAKGLHNEQFF TGCGCCAGCAGCCAAGAGGCCAAGGGCCTACACAATGAGCAGTTCTTC
. TRBJ2-1 TRBV7-6 . CASSPDTYSYNEQFF TGTGCCAGCAGCCCCGACACTTACTCCTACAATGAGCAGTTCTTC
. TRBJ1-1 TRBV7-9 TRBD1 CASSLDQRQGGTEAFF TGTGCCAGCAGCTTAGACCAGCGACAGGGCGGCACTGAAGCTTTCTTT
. TRBJ1-1 TRBV5-4 . CASSLGGREGTEAFF TGTGCCAGCAGCTTGGGTGGCAGGGAGGGGACTGAAGCTTTCTTT
once TRBJ2-3 TRBV7-2 . CASSLSTLGLTQYF TGTGCCAGCAGCTTAAGCACCTTGGGGTTAACGCAGTATTTT